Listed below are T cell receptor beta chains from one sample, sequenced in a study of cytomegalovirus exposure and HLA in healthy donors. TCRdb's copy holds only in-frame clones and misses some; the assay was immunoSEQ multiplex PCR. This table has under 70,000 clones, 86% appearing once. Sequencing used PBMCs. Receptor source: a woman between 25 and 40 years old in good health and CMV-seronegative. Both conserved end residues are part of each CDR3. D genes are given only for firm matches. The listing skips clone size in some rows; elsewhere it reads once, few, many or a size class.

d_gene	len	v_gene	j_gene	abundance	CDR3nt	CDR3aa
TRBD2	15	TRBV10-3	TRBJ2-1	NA	TGTGCCAGTAAGGGGACTAGCGGTTTCAGGGATGAGCAGTTCTTC	CASKGTSGFRDEQFF
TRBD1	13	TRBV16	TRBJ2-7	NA	TGTGCCAGCAGCCCGGACAGGGGTTACGAGCAGTACTTC	CASSPDRGYEQYF
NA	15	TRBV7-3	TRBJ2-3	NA	TGTGCCAGCAGAAAGAGCGGGCGTAGCACAGATACGCAGTATTTT	CASRKSGRSTDTQYF
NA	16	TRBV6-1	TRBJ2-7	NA	TGTGCCAGCAGTGAACCGGCAGGGATTAGCTCCTACGAGCAGTACTTC	CASSEPAGISSYEQYF
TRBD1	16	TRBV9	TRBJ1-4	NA	TGTGCCAGCAGCGTAGCGACAGGGCGAACTAATGAAAAACTGTTTTTT	CASSVATGRTNEKLFF
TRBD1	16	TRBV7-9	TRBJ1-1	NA	TGTGCCAGCAGCTCGGGACAGCAAAGCATGAACACTGAAGCTTTCTTT	CASSSGQQSMNTEAFF
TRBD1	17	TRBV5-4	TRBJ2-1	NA	TGTGCCAGCAGCTTAGGGGGCTGGACAGGGGGATACAATGAGCAGTTCTTC	CASSLGGWTGGYNEQFF
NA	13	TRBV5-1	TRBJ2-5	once	TGCGCCAGCAGCACCGTTGCTCGGGAGACCCAGTACTTC	CASSTVARETQYF
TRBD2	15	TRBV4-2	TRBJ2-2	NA	TGTGCCAGCAGCCCCTCTAGCGGGAACACCGGGGAGCTGTTTTTT	CASSPSSGNTGELFF
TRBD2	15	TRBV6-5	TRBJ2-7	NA	TGTGCCAGCAGTGTGGGACTAGCGGGGTCCTACGAGCAGTACTTC	CASSVGLAGSYEQYF
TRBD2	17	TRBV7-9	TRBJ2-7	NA	TGTTCCAGCAGCTTAGTACTTCGGACTAGCGGGAGCTACGAGCAGTACTTC	CSSSLVLRTSGSYEQYF
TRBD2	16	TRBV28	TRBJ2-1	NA	TGTGCCAGCAGCACTTATAGCGGGTTGGGGTACAATGAGCAGTTCTTC	CASSTYSGLGYNEQFF
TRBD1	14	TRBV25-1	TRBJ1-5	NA	TGTGCCAGCAGTCTCCGGGACAGGGGTCAGCCCCAGCATTTT	CASSLRDRGQPQHF
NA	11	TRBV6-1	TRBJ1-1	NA	TGTGCCAGCAGTTACAACCTTGAAGCTTTCTTT	CASSYNLEAFF
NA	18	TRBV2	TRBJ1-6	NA	TGTGCCAGCAGTGAAGCGTCGGAGAAGAGCTCCTATAATTCACCCCTCCACTTT	CASSEASEKSSYNSPLHF
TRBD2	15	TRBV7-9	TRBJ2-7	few	TGTGCCAGCAGCGTGGGGACTAGCGGGGCCTACGAGCAGTACTTC	CASSVGTSGAYEQYF
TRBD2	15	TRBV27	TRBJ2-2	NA	TGTGCCAGCAGTTTGCTAGCGGGAGACACCGGGGAGCTGTTTTTT	CASSLLAGDTGELFF
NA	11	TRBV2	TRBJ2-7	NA	TGTGCCAGCAGTGAAGCCTACGAGCAGTACTTC	CASSEAYEQYF
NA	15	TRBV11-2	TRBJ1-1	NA	TGTGCCAGCAGTTTTCCGGGACAAATGAACACTGAAGCTTTCTTT	CASSFPGQMNTEAFF
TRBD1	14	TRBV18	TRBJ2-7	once	TGTGCCAGCTCACCCGACAGGGACGACTACGAGCAGTACTTC	CASSPDRDDYEQYF
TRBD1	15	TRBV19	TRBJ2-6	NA	TGTGCCAGTAGTACCACAGGGGCTGGGGCCAACGTCCTGACTTTC	CASSTTGAGANVLTF
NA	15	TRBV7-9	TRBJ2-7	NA	TGTGCCAGCAGCTTAGCCGGGACTCTTTCCTACGAGCAGTACTTC	CASSLAGTLSYEQYF
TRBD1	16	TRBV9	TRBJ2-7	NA	TGTGCCAGCAGCGTAGGAGGAGACAGGGGGCAAGACGAGCAGTACTTC	CASSVGGDRGQDEQYF
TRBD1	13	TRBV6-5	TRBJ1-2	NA	TGTGCCAGCAGTGGGACAGGCCAATATGGCTACACCTTC	CASSGTGQYGYTF
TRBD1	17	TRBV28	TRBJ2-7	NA	TGTGCCAGCAGTTTAGGGACAGGGGGAACTCCTACCTACGAGCAGTACTTC	CASSLGTGGTPTYEQYF
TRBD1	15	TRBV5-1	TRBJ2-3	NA	TGCGCCAGCAGCCCCAGGGGGCAGAGCACAGATACGCAGTATTTT	CASSPRGQSTDTQYF
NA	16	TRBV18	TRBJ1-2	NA	TGTGCCAGCTCACCGGAATCCACGGGAGCTAACTATGGCTACACCTTC	CASSPESTGANYGYTF
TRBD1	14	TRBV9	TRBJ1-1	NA	TGTGCCAGCAGCGAGGGGACAGGGACCACTGAAGCTTTCTTT	CASSEGTGTTEAFF
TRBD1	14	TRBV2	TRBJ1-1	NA	TGTGCCAGCACGGTAGGGACAGGGAACACTGAAGCTTTCTTT	CASTVGTGNTEAFF
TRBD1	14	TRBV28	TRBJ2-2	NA	TGTGCCAGCATGGTGGGGACAGACACCGGGGAGCTGTTTTTT	CASMVGTDTGELFF
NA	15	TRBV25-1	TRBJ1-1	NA	TGTGCCAGCAGCCCCCCAGGAACGGAGGACACTGAAGCTTTCTTT	CASSPPGTEDTEAFF
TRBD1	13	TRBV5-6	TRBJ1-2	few	TGTGCCAGCAGCGCCGGGACAGGGTATGGCTACACCTTC	CASSAGTGYGYTF
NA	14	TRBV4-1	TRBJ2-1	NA	TGCGCCAGCAGCCAAGCCCTAGCCACCAATAAGCAGTTCTTC	CASSQALATNKQFF
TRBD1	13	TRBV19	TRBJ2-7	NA	TGTGCCAGTAAACGGACAGGGAGCCACGAGCAGTACTTC	CASKRTGSHEQYF
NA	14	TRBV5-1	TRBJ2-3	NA	TGCGCCAGCAGGTCCGTGACTAGCACAGATACGCAGTATTTT	CASRSVTSTDTQYF
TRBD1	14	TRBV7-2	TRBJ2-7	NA	TGTGCCAGCAGCCTGGGACAGGGGAATAACGAGCAGTACTTC	CASSLGQGNNEQYF
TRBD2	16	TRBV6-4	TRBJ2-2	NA	TGTGCCAGTCGAAAAGCGGGGAACGCGAACACCGGGGAGCTGTTTTTT	CASRKAGNANTGELFF
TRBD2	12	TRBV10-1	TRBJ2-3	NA	TGCGCCAGCGCGGGGGGTACAGATACGCAGTATTTT	CASAGGTDTQYF
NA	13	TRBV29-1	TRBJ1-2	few	TGCAGCGTTGAAGGACCCGACAGCTATGGCTACACCTTC	CSVEGPDSYGYTF
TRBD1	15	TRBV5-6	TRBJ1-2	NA	TGTGCCAGCAGCCCTGACAGGGGGAATAACTATGGCTACCCCTTC	CASSPDRGNNYGYPF
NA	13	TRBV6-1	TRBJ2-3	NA	TGTGCCAGCAGTGAAGTCTCCCCTGTTTCGCAGTATTTT	CASSEVSPVSQYF
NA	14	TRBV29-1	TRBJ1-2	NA	TGCAGCGCCCGAGGGTCTGGGGGCGATTATGGCTACACCTTC	CSARGSGGDYGYTF
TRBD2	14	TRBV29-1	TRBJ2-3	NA	TGCAGCTTCGTCAATAGCGGGAGGCTTTATACGCAGTATTTT	CSFVNSGRLYTQYF
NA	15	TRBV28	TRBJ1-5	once	TGTGCCAGCAGGAACGCAGGCCGGAGGAATCAGCCCCAGCATTTT	CASRNAGRRNQPQHF
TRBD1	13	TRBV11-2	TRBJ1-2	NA	TGTGCCAGCAGCCAGACAGGGACGCGTGGCTACACCTTC	CASSQTGTRGYTF
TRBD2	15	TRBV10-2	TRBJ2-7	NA	TGCGCCAGCAGTGAGTCGGGACTAGCGGGAGCCGAGCAGTACTTC	CASSESGLAGAEQYF
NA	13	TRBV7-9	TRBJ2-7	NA	TGTGCCAGCAGCTTAGGCAGGGGATACGAGCAGTACTTC	CASSLGRGYEQYF
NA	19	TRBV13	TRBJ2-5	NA	TGTGCCAGCAGCTTAAAAACTCAAAGAACCCCAGCCCAGGGGAAGACCCAGTACTTC	CASSLKTQRTPAQGKTQYF
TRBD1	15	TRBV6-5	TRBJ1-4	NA	TGTGCCAGCAGTTACTCGTTGGACAGGACCTCAAAACTGTTTTTT	CASSYSLDRTSKLFF
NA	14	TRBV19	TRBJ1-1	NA	TGTGCCAGTAGTCCGGGGTGGGGAACGCAAAGAGCTTTCTTT	CASSPGWGTQRAFF
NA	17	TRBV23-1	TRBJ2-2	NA	TGCGCCAGCAGTCAATCGATGGCAGGGGTGGACACCGGGGAGCTGTTTTTT	CASSQSMAGVDTGELFF
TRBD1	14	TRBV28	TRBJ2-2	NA	TGTGCCAGCAGCCGACAGGGTGAAACGTGGGAGCTGTTTTTT	CASSRQGETWELFF
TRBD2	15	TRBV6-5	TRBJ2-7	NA	TGTGCCAGCAGTTACTCTGCGGGGGGCTCCTACGAGCAGTACTTC	CASSYSAGGSYEQYF
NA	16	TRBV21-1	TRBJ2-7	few	NA	CASRRGVGQGAYEQYF
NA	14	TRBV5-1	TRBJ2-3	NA	TGCGCCAGCAGCTTGGTAGGGGCCTCAGATACGCAGTATTTT	CASSLVGASDTQYF
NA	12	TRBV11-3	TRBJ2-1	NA	TGTGCCAGCAGCTTAGACGACAATGAGCAGTTCTTC	CASSLDDNEQFF